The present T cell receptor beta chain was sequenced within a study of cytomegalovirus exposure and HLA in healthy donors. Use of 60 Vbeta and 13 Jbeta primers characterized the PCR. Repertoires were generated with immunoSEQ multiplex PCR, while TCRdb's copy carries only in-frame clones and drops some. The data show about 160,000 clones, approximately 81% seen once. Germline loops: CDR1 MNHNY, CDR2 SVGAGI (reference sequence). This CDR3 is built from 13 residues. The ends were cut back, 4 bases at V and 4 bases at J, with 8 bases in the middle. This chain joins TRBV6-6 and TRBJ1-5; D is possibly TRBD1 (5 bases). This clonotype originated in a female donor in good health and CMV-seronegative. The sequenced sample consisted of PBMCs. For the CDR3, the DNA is TGTGCCAGCAGTTCGCAGGGTAATCAGCCCCAGCATTTT. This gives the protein CASSSQGNQPQHF.